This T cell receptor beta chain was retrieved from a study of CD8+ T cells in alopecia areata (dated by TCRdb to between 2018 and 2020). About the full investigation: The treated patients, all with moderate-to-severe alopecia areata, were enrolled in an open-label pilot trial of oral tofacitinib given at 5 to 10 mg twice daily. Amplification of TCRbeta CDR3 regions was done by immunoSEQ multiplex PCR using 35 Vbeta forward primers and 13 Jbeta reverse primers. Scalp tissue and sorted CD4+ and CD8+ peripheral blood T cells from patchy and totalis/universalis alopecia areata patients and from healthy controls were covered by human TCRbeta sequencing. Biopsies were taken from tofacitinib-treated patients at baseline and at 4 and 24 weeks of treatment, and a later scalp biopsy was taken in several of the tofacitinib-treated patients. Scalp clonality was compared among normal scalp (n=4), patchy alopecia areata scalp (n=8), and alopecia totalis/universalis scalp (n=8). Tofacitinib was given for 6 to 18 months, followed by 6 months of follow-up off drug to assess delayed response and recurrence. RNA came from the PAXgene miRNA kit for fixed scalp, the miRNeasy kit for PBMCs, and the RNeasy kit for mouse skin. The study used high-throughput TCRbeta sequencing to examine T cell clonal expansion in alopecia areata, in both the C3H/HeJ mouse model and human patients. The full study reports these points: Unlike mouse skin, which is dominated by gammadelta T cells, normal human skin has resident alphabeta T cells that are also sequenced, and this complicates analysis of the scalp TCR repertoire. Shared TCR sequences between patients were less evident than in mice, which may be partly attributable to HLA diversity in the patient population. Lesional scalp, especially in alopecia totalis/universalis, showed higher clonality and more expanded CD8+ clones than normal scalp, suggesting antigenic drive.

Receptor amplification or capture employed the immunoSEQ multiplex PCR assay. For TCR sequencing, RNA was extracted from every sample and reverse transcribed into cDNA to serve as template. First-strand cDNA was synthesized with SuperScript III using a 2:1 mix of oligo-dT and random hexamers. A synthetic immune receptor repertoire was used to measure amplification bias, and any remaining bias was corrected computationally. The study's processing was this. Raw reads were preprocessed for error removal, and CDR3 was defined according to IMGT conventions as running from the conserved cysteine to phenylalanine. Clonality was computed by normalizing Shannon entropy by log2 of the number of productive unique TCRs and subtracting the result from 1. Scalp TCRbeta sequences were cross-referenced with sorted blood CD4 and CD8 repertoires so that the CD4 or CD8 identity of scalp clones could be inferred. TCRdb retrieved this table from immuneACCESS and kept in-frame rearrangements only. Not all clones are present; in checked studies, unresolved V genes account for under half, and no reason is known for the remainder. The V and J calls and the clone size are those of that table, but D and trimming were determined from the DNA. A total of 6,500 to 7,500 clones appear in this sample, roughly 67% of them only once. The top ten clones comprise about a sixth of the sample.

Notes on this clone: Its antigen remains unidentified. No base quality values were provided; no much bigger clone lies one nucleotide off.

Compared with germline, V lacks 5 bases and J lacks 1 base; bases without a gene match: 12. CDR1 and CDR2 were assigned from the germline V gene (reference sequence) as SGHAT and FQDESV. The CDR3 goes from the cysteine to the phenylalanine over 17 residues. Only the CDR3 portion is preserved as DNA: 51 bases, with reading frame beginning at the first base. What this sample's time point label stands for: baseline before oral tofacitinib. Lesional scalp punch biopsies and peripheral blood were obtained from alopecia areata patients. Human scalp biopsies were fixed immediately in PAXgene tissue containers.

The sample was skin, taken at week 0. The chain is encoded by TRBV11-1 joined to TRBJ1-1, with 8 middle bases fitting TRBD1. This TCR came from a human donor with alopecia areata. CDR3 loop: CASSATVQGAGNTEAFF. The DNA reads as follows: TGTGCCAGCAGCGCAACGGTGCAGGGGGCGGGGAACACTGAAGCTTTCTTT.